The 7 T cell receptor beta chains presented below share a single source sample, sequenced in a study of T cells after somatic rescue of genetic block. The repertoire was sequenced with immunoSEQ multiplex PCR; TCRdb's copy has only in-frame clones and lacks some. This sample has 85,000 to 100,000 clones, with more than 80% found just once. The sample comprised peripheral blood mononuclear cells (PBMCs). Every receptor here comes from a woman aged 18-29 years.

The chain carries TRBV10-2 and TRBJ2-1; D may be TRBD2 (5 bases). Trimming removed 0 bases from V and 2 bases from J, with 11 bases in between. This CDR3 is built from 16 residues. Germline CDR1 reads WSHSY; CDR2 reads SAAADI. The CDR3 loop is CASSESRGSAYNEQFF. CDR3 DNA sequence: TGCGCCAGCAGTGAGTCGAGAGGGAGTGCCTACAATGAGCAGTTCTTC.

The rearrangement links TRBV28 to TRBJ1-2; perhaps TRBD1 as D (6 bases). CDR1 MDHEN and CDR2 SYDVKM come from the germline V gene. V was shortened by 5 bases and J by 4 bases, with 23 bases between the two germline ends. The CDR3 consists of 17 residues. CDR3 sequence reads: CASSNRVGGTGTYGYTF. Written as DNA, the CDR3 is TGTGCCAGCAGTAACAGGGTTGGCGGGACCGGTACCTATGGCTACACCTTC.

V gene TRBV5-1 combines with J gene TRBJ2-3; 8 positions agree with TRBD2. From germline, CDR1 is SGHRS and CDR2 YFSETQ. With V trimmed by 2 bases and J by 1 base, 12 bases remained unmatched. This CDR3 contains 18 residues. The chain's CDR3 is CASSFTTLAGSRTDTQYF. CDR3 in DNA: TGCGCCAGCAGCTTTACAACTTTAGCGGGAAGCCGCACAGATACGCAGTATTTT.

The rearrangement uses TRBV30 and TRBJ1-1, with D tentatively TRBD1 (5 bases). The CDR3 is 14 residues long. CDR1 and CDR2 (germline): GTSNPN, SVGIG (reference sequence). V was clipped by 0 bases and J by 3 bases, with 11 bases between them. CDR3 nucleotides: TGTGCCTGGAGTGTGGGTGGGGGTGACACTGAAGCTTTCTTT. The encoded protein is CAWSVGGGDTEAFF.

V is TRBV7-2 and J is TRBJ2-1; perhaps D is TRBD1 or TRBD2 (5 bases each). The germline CDR1 and CDR2 sequences are SGHTA and FQGNSA. The V end was cut by 2 bases, the J end by 6 bases, with 8 bases between. CDR3 length: 13 residues. The CDR3 protein is CASSLIGGNEQFF. As DNA, the CDR3 is TGTGCCAGCAGCTTAATTGGGGGCAATGAGCAGTTCTTC.

By its share, this clone is medium-sized (0.01 to 0.1%). The genes are TRBV6-4 and TRBJ2-3, with 16 bases fitting TRBD2. The junction had 1 base not matched to a gene; V was cut back by 3 bases and J by 4 bases. The germline gives CDR1 MRHNA, CDR2 SNTAGT. The CDR3 consists of 16 residues. CDR3 amino acids: CASSEGLAGGPDTQYF. The CDR3, as DNA: TGTGCCAGCAGTGAGGGACTAGCGGGAGGGCCAGATACGCAGTATTTT.

The chain links TRBV4-2 to TRBJ2-5; 9 bases fit TRBD2. Germline loops: CDR1 LGHNA, CDR2 YNFKEQ. V lost 3 bases and J lost 3; bases outside the gene matches: 11. The length of the CDR3 is 17 residues. CDR3 nucleotide sequence: TGTGCCAGCAGCCACCTGCCTAGCGGGATGCAAAAAGAGACCCAGTACTTC. Translated: CASSHLPSGMQKETQYF.